This T cell receptor (beta chain) stems from a study of T cell changes during pregnancy in multiple sclerosis. TCRdb's table, derived via immunoSEQ multiplex PCR, lists solely in-frame clones and lacks some. The table shows about 48,000 clones, with approximately 93% occurring only once. V dropped 3 bases and J dropped 1; count of bases not matched to a gene: 6. This CDR3 comprises 16 residues. Germline values: CDR1 KGHSH, CDR2 LQKENI. This sample comprised CD4+ T cells from peripheral blood mononuclear cells, obtained in the first trimester of pregnancy. The chain links TRBV18 to TRBJ1-3; 7 bases fit TRBD1. The sequence was obtained from a female donor with multiple sclerosis, enrolled in a pregnancy study. Written as DNA, the CDR3 is TGTGCCAGCTCACCTTTGGACAGGATTTCTGGAAACACCATATATTTT. Protein sequence: CASSPLDRISGNTIYF.